The 29 T cell receptor beta chains reported below all come from one sample, sequenced in a study of response to subunit inactivated influenza vaccine. A single record per CDR3 protein comes from TCRdb applying MiXCR to the RT-PCR reads. This sample carries about 540,000 distinct CDR3 sequences, around a quarter of them seen once, and the ten largest clones take 2.5% to 3%. Another study also made use of these data, one on T cells expressing NK-cell markers. In that study: TCR beta cDNA was made by 5'RACE template switching with UMIs.

The specimen comprised CD4+ T cells sorted from PBMCs, sampled roughly 12 days after vaccination. The receptors originated from a man in his forties or fifties who received an inactivated influenza vaccine.

The genes are TRBV7-9 and TRBJ1-1; a possible D gene is TRBD1 (5 bases). Trimming cost V 5 bases and J 0 bases, with 13 bases left between them. Per the germline V gene, CDR1 is SEHNR and CDR2 is FQNEAQ (reference sequence). The CDR3 runs 15 residues. The CDR3 loop reads CASSPRGALNTEAFF. The CDR3, as DNA: TGTGCCAGCAGCCCGAGAGGGGCACTGAACACTGAAGCTTTCTTT.

The V gene is TRBV7-2, the J gene TRBJ2-3, with D uncertain. Germline V CDR1 and CDR2: SGHTA, FQGNSA. V shed 2 bases and J shed 7 bases, with 7 bases lying between them. The CDR3 runs 12 residues. The chain's CDR3 is CASSLQTNTQYF. CDR3 coding DNA: TGTGCCAGCAGCTTACAAACTAATACGCAGTATTTT.

Many counts were recorded for this clonotype. The chain uses TRBV3-1 and TRBJ2-1, with no clear D. V was pared by 0 bases and J by 4 bases, with 13 bases between. The CDR3 consists of 16 residues. Germline loops: CDR1 LGHDT, CDR2 YNNKEL (reference sequence). The CDR3 DNA sequence: TGTGCCAGCAGCCAAGATGACTTAAACTCTTACAATGAGCAGTTCTTC. Translated, it gives CASSQDDLNSYNEQFF.

This clonotype was counted only a few times. CDR3 in DNA: TGTGCCAGCAGTTCCAATACAGGGGCTCGCAGGGACACTGAAGCTTTCTTT. It translates to CASSSNTGARRDTEAFF. The chain couples TRBV28 to TRBJ1-1; the match to TRBD1 covers 7 bases. The CDR3 runs to 17 residues. CDR1 is MDHEN, CDR2 SYDVKM, per germline. Trimming took 4 bases from V and 3 from J; bases not matched to a gene: 14.

The chain recombines TRBV7-2 with TRBJ2-5, with a weak D call TRBD1 (6 bases). Trimming pared 2 bases from V and 5 bases from J, leaving 12 bases between. CDR1 and CDR2 from the germline V gene are SGHTA and FQGNSA. The CDR3 sequence is 14 residues long. The CDR3 DNA follows: TGTGCCAGCAGCTTACAAACAGGGTCCGAGACCCAGTACTTC. Amino acids: CASSLQTGSETQYF.

This clonotype showed up just a few times. V usage is TRBV5-1 and J usage is TRBJ2-2, with 7 bases lining up with TRBD1. The germline V gene encodes CDR1 SGHRS and CDR2 YFSETQ. The CDR3 totals 13 residues. V gave up 7 bases and J gave up 2 bases; unmatched junction bases: 2. CDR3 in amino acids: CASRDSNTGELFF. Here the CDR3 DNA reads TGCGCCAGCCGGGACAGTAACACCGGGGAGCTGTTTTTT.

This clonotype showed up many times. The chain employs TRBV10-3 and TRBJ1-2; TRBD1 matches at 11 bases. This CDR3 is 12 amino acids long. In germline, CDR1 is ENHRY, CDR2 SYGVKD. Unmatched junction bases numbered 5, after V lost 10 bases and J lost 7 bases. The CDR3 bases are TGTGCCACCAGGACAGGGGGCGTTGGCTACACCTTC. Residues: CATRTGGVGYTF.

V gene TRBV12-3 or TRBV12-4 combines with J gene TRBJ2-1; D is ambiguous. The V and J ends lost 5 bases and 7 bases respectively, with 12 bases between them. The CDR3 runs 13 residues. In DNA, the CDR3 is TGTGCCAGCAGTCCCACCGGAGAGAATGAGCAGTTCTTC. It encodes CASSPTGENEQFF.

This chain joins TRBV25-1 and TRBJ2-7; perhaps TRBD1 as D (5 bases). This CDR3 has 11 residues. Germline V CDR1 and CDR2: MGHDK, SYGVNS. V was cut by 4 bases and J by 7 bases, with 8 bases left in between. DNA of the CDR3: TGTGCCAGCAGTGTATCAGGGGAGCAGTACTTC. Amino acids: CASSVSGEQYF.

The chain employs TRBV6-2 or TRBV6-3 and TRBJ2-7; 9 bases fit TRBD2. With V trimmed by 2 bases and J by 4 bases, 12 bases remained unmatched. Germline V gene sequence: CDR1 MNHEY, CDR2 SVGEGT. This CDR3 has 17 amino acids. DNA for the CDR3: TGTGCCAGCAGTTACCCTACCTTTAGCGGGGGATTTTACGAGCAGTACTTC. This codes for CASSYPTFSGGFYEQYF.

This clonotype showed up just a few times. The chain has TRBV4-2 and TRBJ2-1; D is undetermined. Germline V CDR1 and CDR2: LGHNA, YNFKEQ. The V and J ends lost 0 bases and 9 bases respectively, with 9 bases between them. This CDR3 region has 13 residues. CDR3 bases: TGTGCCAGCAGCCAAGATGCCCTGGGTGAGCAGTTCTTC. Translating gives CASSQDALGEQFF.

This clonotype was seen only a few times. The chain recombines TRBV7-2 with TRBJ1-2, with D perhaps matching TRBD1 (5 bases). Germline loops: CDR1 SGHTA, CDR2 FQGNSA. Trimming took off 2 bases at V and 4 bases at J, with 14 bases between the two ends. The CDR3 is made up of 15 amino acids. The CDR3 sequence is CASSLPLGVGYGYTF. In nucleotides, the CDR3 is TGTGCCAGCAGCTTACCCCTAGGGGTTGGCTATGGCTACACCTTC.

Only a few counts were recorded for this clonotype. This chain uses TRBV9 with TRBJ2-7; no definite D call. V was pared by 8 bases and J by 7 bases, with 4 bases between. The CDR3 runs 8 residues. CDR1 and CDR2 (germline): SGDLS, YYNGEE. The CDR3: CARIEQYF. The CDR3, as DNA: TGTGCCAGAATAGAGCAGTACTTC.

This chain links TRBV28 with TRBJ2-7, with D possibly matching TRBD2 (6 bases). The CDR3 covers 14 residues. The V and J ends lost 5 bases and 1 base respectively, with 12 bases between them. Per the germline V gene, CDR1 is MDHEN and CDR2 is SYDVKM. CDR3: CASSARRGSYEQYF. The CDR3 DNA reads as TGTGCCAGCAGTGCCCGACGGGGGTCCTACGAGCAGTACTTC.

This chain's CDR3 is CSARDSFKNIQYF. In DNA form, the CDR3 reads TGCAGTGCTAGAGATTCTTTCAAAAACATTCAGTACTTC. The chain recombines TRBV20-1 with TRBJ2-4, with D unclear. The CDR3 contains 13 residues. Between the trimmed V and J ends, which lost 0 bases and 3 bases, there was a span of 6 bases. The germline V gene encodes CDR1 DFQATT and CDR2 SNEGSKA (reference sequence).

A few counts support this clonotype. V and J are TRBV7-9 and TRBJ2-5; D may be TRBD2 (7 bases). CDR1 is SEHNR, CDR2 FQNEAQ, per germline (reference sequence). With 8 bases removed from V and 6 bases from J, the gap between germline ends came to 19 bases. The CDR3 has 14 residues. Here the CDR3 reads CASQQEGGFQTQYF. CDR3 coding DNA: TGTGCCAGCCAACAAGAGGGGGGGTTTCAGACCCAGTACTTC. The whole variable domain, filled in from reference TRBV7-9 and TRBJ2-5, reads DTGVSQNPRHKITKRGQNVTFRCDPISEHNRLYWYRQTLGQGPEFLTYFQNEAQLEKSRLLSDRFSAERPKGSFSTLEIQRTEQGDSAMYLCASQQEGGFQTQYFGPGTRLLVL.

In this sample, this clonotype turned up a few times. The chain is built from TRBV7-2 and TRBJ1-6, with a tentative D call TRBD1 (6 bases). The CDR3 loop spans 12 amino acids. From germline, CDR1 is SGHTA and CDR2 FQGNSA. Trimming took 6 bases from V and 8 from J, leaving 8 bases between them. This CDR3 reads CASSRTDSPLHF. CDR3 DNA sequence: TGTGCCAGCAGTCGGACAGATTCACCCCTCCACTTT.

This clonotype was seen at least ten times. One end of the junction is discordant with germline, which a read error may explain. This chain joins TRBV7-2 and TRBJ2-3; 7 bases align to TRBD1. CDR1 is SGHTA and CDR2 is FQGNSA in the germline V gene. This CDR3 is 15 amino acids long. The CDR3 region has the DNA TGTGCCAGCAGCATAGCAGAGGGGGCCGGAGATACGCAGTATTTT. Its translation: CASSIAEGAGDTQYF.

The V call is TRBV3-1, the J call TRBJ2-2; no firm D call. V was trimmed by 0 bases and J by 7 bases, leaving 9 bases between them. The CDR3 runs to 14 residues. Per the germline V gene, CDR1 is LGHDT and CDR2 is YNNKEL (reference sequence). Written as DNA, the CDR3 is TGTGCCAGCAGCCAAGATCGGTTCATCGGGGAGCTGTTTTTT. This gives the protein CASSQDRFIGELFF.

This clonotype has a handful of counts. This chain links TRBV4-3 with TRBJ2-2; 9 positions match TRBD2. Germline values: CDR1 LGHNA, CDR2 YSLEER. The CDR3 is 18 residues long. After removal of 3 bases from V and 0 bases from J, the junction contained 8 bases not matched to a gene. CDR3 loop: CASSHLSGGRTNTGELFF. CDR3 in DNA: TGCGCCAGCAGCCACTTAAGCGGGGGGCGCACGAACACCGGGGAGCTGTTTTTT.

The chain uses TRBV4-1 and TRBJ1-5; D not certain. The CDR3 length is 17 residues. The germline gives CDR1 MGHRA, CDR2 YSYEKL. V lost 5 bases and J 5 bases, leaving 22 bases between the germline ends. CDR3 sequence reads: CASSSVPSRKWDQPQHF. CDR3 DNA sequence: TGCGCCAGCAGCTCCGTCCCGTCTCGGAAGTGGGATCAGCCCCAGCATTTT.

The chain combines TRBV4-2 with TRBJ2-3, with 10 bases that match TRBD2. Looked up from germline, CDR1 is LGHNA and CDR2 is YNFKEQ. The J segment lost 10 bases and the V segment lost 0 bases, leaving 13 bases of the junction unmatched. The CDR3 totals 17 residues. The CDR3 region is CASSQDRSGGAGVSQYF. DNA for the CDR3: TGTGCCAGCAGCCAAGATCGCAGCGGGGGGGCAGGGGTGTCGCAGTATTTT.

V gene TRBV7-9 combines with J gene TRBJ2-5; a possible D gene is TRBD1 (6 bases). This CDR3 contains 14 residues. Trimming cost V 5 bases and J 5 bases, with 15 bases left between them. Germline CDR1 reads SEHNR; CDR2 reads FQNEAQ (reference sequence). CDR3 sequence: CASSRDITMETQYF. The CDR3 DNA reads as TGTGCCAGCAGCCGGGACATAACCATGGAGACCCAGTACTTC.

This clonotype showed up many times. The rearrangement uses TRBV7-9 and TRBJ1-2, with a possible D match to TRBD1 (6 bases). This CDR3 is 14 amino acids long. The V and J ends lost 4 bases and 4 bases respectively, with 13 bases between them. Germline lookup yields CDR1 SEHNR and CDR2 FQNEAQ (reference sequence). The CDR3 nucleotides are TGTGCCAGCAGCTCACCGGGGGCGATCTATGGCTACACCTTC. Translation gives CASSSPGAIYGYTF.

This chain connects TRBV6-5 to TRBJ2-5; 10 positions agree with TRBD1. With V trimmed by 4 bases and J by 5 bases, 7 bases remained unmatched. Germline lookup yields CDR1 MNHEY and CDR2 SVGAGI. The CDR3 is 15 amino acids. The CDR3 is CASSFGTGVLETQYF. CDR3 nucleotides: TGTGCCAGCAGTTTTGGGACAGGGGTTTTGGAGACCCAGTACTTC.

The rearrangement uses TRBV9 and TRBJ2-1; TRBD2 matches at 7 bases. V dropped 0 bases and J dropped 4; count of bases not matched to a gene: 4. From germline, CDR1 is SGDLS and CDR2 YYNGEE. The CDR3 is 15 amino acids. The DNA for the CDR3 is TGTGCCAGCAGCGTAGGGGGGGGTATTTACAATGAGCAGTTCTTC. Translation: CASSVGGGIYNEQFF. The entire variable domain, with the rest obtained from reference TRBV9 and TRBJ2-1, is as follows: DSGVTQTPKHLITATGQRVTLRCSPRSGDLSVYWYQQSLDQGLQFLIQYYNGEERAKGNILERFSAQQFPDLHSELNLSSLELGDSALYFCASSVGGGIYNEQFFGPGTRLTVL.

This clonotype was counted between two and nine times. The V gene is TRBV12-3 or TRBV12-4, the J gene TRBJ1-1, with D possibly being TRBD1 (6 bases). This CDR3 spans 14 amino acids. With 8 bases removed from V and 0 bases from J, the gap between germline ends came to 13 bases. CDR3 in DNA: TGTGCCAGCCTCCGGGGGGCCCTGAACACTGAAGCTTTCTTT. Encoded protein: CASLRGALNTEAFF.

The chain uses TRBV5-1 and TRBJ2-7, with no clear D. Germline V lookup: CDR1 SGHRS, CDR2 YFSETQ. V lost 4 bases to trimming and J lost 4 bases, with 18 bases between them. CDR3 length: 15 residues. Here the CDR3 DNA reads TGCGCCAGCAGCGTGGGGTTTTCCGGAGCATACGAGCAGTACTTC. Residues: CASSVGFSGAYEQYF.

The chain carries TRBV5-1 and TRBJ2-5, with unresolved D. CDR3 size: 16 residues. Trimming took 0 bases from V and 4 from J, leaving 16 bases between them. Germline V lookup: CDR1 SGHRS, CDR2 YFSETQ. The CDR3 here is CASSLDGLAPRETQYF. The CDR3 DNA sequence: TGCGCCAGCAGCTTGGACGGGCTTGCCCCCAGAGAGACCCAGTACTTC.